The next 8 T cell receptor beta chains were all read from a single sample in a study of neoadjuvant anti-PD-1 for oral cavity cancer. Described time point: after neoadjuvant nivolumab, at surgical resection. Here immunoSEQ multiplex PCR was the method, and the copy in TCRdb shows in-frame clones only, minus some. The profile covers roughly 13,000 clones, with under 75% appearing a single time and 2% to 2.5% taken by the ten largest. The sequencing used PBMCs, collected after nivolumab (anti-PD-1) treatment. Receptors were obtained from a person aged 40 to 85 with oral cavity squamous cell carcinoma.

V usage is TRBV6-5 and J usage is TRBJ2-3; 8 nucleotides match TRBD1. The ends lost 5 bases at V and 4 bases at J; junction bases unmatched: 8. The germline gives CDR1 MNHEY, CDR2 SVGAGI. The CDR3 spans 15 residues. The chain's CDR3 is CASSNLGQEADTQYF. The CDR3 DNA reads TGTGCCAGCAGTAACCTGGGACAGGAGGCAGATACGCAGTATTTT.

V and J are TRBV5-1 and TRBJ2-5; 10 bases match TRBD2. V trimming: 1 base; J trimming: 5 bases; junction bases outside the gene matches: 17. CDR1 SGHRS and CDR2 YFSETQ come from the germline V gene. The CDR3 runs to 19 residues. The DNA for the CDR3 is TGCGCCAGCAGCTTGCGCCCTAGCGGGAGTATCGTTGATTCGGAGACCCAGTACTTC. This codes for CASSLRPSGSIVDSETQYF.

J is TRBJ2-1 and V is TRBV27; the match to TRBD1 covers 8 bases. The CDR3 runs to 13 residues. Germline CDR1 MNHEY, CDR2 SMNVEV (reference sequence). V lost 5 bases and J lost 5; bases outside the gene matches: 2. CDR3 sequence: CASSATGDNEQFF. CDR3 sequence (DNA): TGTGCCAGCAGTGCGACAGGGGACAATGAGCAGTTCTTC.

The gene calls are TRBV4-1 and TRBJ1-5; D might be TRBD1 (5 bases). The CDR3 consists of 17 residues. Germline CDR1 reads MGHRA; CDR2 reads YSYEKL. V dropped 1 base and J dropped 2 bases, with 15 bases sitting between them. The CDR3: CASSQVNMGLGNQPQHF. The CDR3 DNA follows: TGCGCCAGCAGCCAAGTAAACATGGGACTGGGCAATCAGCCCCAGCATTTT.

The rearrangement links TRBV6-6 to TRBJ2-1; D gene uncertain. Trimming took off 7 bases at V and 7 bases at J, with 8 bases between the two ends. The CDR3 covers 11 residues. Germline CDR1 MNHNY, CDR2 SVGAGI (reference sequence). CDR3 DNA: TGTGCCAGCATGGACCTGAATGAGCAGTTCTTC. Residues: CASMDLNEQFF.

V gene TRBV5-4 combines with J gene TRBJ2-5; D ambiguous. There are 14 residues in the CDR3. Per germline, CDR1 SGHNT and CDR2 YYREEE (reference sequence). V gave up 4 bases and J gave up 4 bases, with 14 bases separating them. Here the CDR3 reads CASSTATRTETQYF. CDR3 in DNA: TGTGCCAGCAGCACGGCAACCAGAACAGAGACCCAGTACTTC.

The chain carries TRBV11-2 and TRBJ1-6, with 8 bases matching TRBD1. Germline V CDR1 and CDR2: SGHAT, FQNNGV. This CDR3 is built from 16 residues. V gave up 6 bases and J gave up 6 bases; unmatched junction bases: 10. CDR3 coding DNA: TGTGCCAGCAGGAAGCTTACAGGGGGACGTAATTCACCCCTCCACTTT. This sequence encodes CASRKLTGGRNSPLHF.

This clone occurred a few times. The chain is built from TRBV19 and TRBJ2-3; 12 positions agree with TRBD1. V shed 6 bases, J shed 2 bases, and the junction held 3 bases outside the gene matches. The CDR3 totals 15 residues. The germline V gene has CDR1 LNHDA and CDR2 SQIVND (reference sequence). As DNA, the CDR3 is TGTGCCAGTAGGACGGGACAGGGGGCCACAGATACGCAGTATTTT. Encoded protein: CASRTGQGATDTQYF.